This T cell receptor beta chain comes out of a study of T cell responses to AZD1222 COVID-19 vaccine. This table comes from immunoSEQ multiplex PCR, and its TCRdb copy is limited to in-frame clones, with some not included. The sample includes about 70,000 clones, 88% of them seen just once. This clone was counted only a few times. V was trimmed by 3 bases and J by 3 bases, leaving 11 bases between them. This CDR3 contains 15 residues. The germline gives CDR1 SGHVS, CDR2 FNYEAQ. The chain joins TRBV7-6 to TRBJ2-2; D may be TRBD1 (6 bases). The source was peripheral blood, collected on day 0 of MenACWY control vaccination. This receptor was taken from an adult in good health. The CDR3 DNA is TGTGCCAGCAGCTTTACAGGGATCGACACCGGGGAGCTGTTTTTT. Protein: CASSFTGIDTGELFF.